This TCR beta chain is from a study of T-cell reconstitution after alpha-beta-depleted transplantation in children. At least ten counts were recorded for this clonotype. The library targeted TCRbeta and was prepared with unique molecular identifiers. MiXCR, run by TCRdb on the PCR reads, gives a single entry per CDR3 protein. The sample has about 350,000 distinct CDR3 sequences; roughly 13% are singletons. Trimming left V 3 bases short and J 9 bases short, with 13 bases between. CDR3 length: 14 amino acids. Germline loops: CDR1 SGHNT, CDR2 YYREEE (reference sequence). This sample comprised PBMCs, obtained from the stem cell graft. This chain joins TRBV5-4 and TRBJ1-6; possibly TRBD1 for D (6 bases). This receptor was identified in a human donor who donated a stem cell graft to a child with Fanconi anemia. CDR3: CASSSAQGSSPLHF. CDR3 coding DNA: TGTGCCAGCAGCTCGGCACAGGGATCTTCACCCCTCCACTTT.